This entry lists 18 T cell receptor beta chains sequenced from one sample in a study of blood T cells in healthy people across ages. Using a J-beta primer mix together with a sample-barcoded 5' primer, a second PCR was run for roughly 6 to 11 cycles. One entry per CDR3 protein, called by TCRdb with MiXCR from the 5' RACE reads. Among 2 million or so distinct CDR3 sequences, around 48% were seen once, and the ten largest hold approximately 2.1%. Input material: blood. All receptors derive from a woman aged 40-49 years in good health.

Only one count was recorded for this clonotype. The chain combines TRBV20-1 with TRBJ2-7; possibly TRBD1 or TRBD2 for D (6 bases each). Trimming removed 0 bases from V and 6 bases from J, with 27 bases in between. CDR1 is DFQATT, CDR2 SNEGSKA, per germline (reference sequence). The CDR3 extends over 18 amino acids. The CDR3 DNA sequence: TGCAGTGCTAGAGATCCTACGGGGGCGACCGGCAGTTACGGCGAGCAGTACTTC. This gives the protein CSARDPTGATGSYGEQYF.

The chain recombines TRBV7-8 with TRBJ1-2; D gene uncertain. Germline loops: CDR1 SGHVS, CDR2 FQNEAQ. Trimming removed 5 bases from V and 1 base from J, with 20 bases in between. The CDR3 runs to 17 residues. CDR3 loop: CASSPSGYSESNYGYTF. CDR3 DNA sequence: TGTGCCAGCAGCCCATCGGGATACAGCGAAAGTAACTATGGCTACACCTTC.

This clonotype has only a few counts. The chain has TRBV7-2 and TRBJ2-7; D is possibly TRBD2 (5 bases). Germline V gene lookup returns CDR1 SGHTA and CDR2 FQGNSA. CDR3 length: 14 residues. The V end was cut by 3 bases, the J end by 4 bases, with 13 bases between. The CDR3 DNA is TGTGCCAGCAGCTTTGGACTTTTGGGGTACGAGCAGTACTTC. This translates into CASSFGLLGYEQYF.

Many counts were recorded for this clonotype. The CDR3 here is CASSLSGGTQYF. Here the CDR3 DNA reads TGTGCCAGCAGTTTATCGGGCGGGACCCAGTACTTC. This chain connects TRBV27 to TRBJ2-7; D is unclear. The J call may be faulty, since TRBJ2-5 better matches the DNA end. This CDR3 has 12 residues. Germline assignment: CDR1 MNHEY and CDR2 SMNVEV (reference sequence).

This clonotype appeared a single time. The chain recombines TRBV4-1 with TRBJ2-1; D gene uncertain. Trimming shortened V by 1 base and J by 6 bases, and 7 bases separated the two germline ends. CDR1 and CDR2 from the germline V gene are MGHRA and YSYEKL. CDR3 length: 13 amino acids. CDR3 sequence (DNA): TGCGCCAGCAGCCAAGCTAATCTCAATGAGCAGTTCTTC. Protein: CASSQANLNEQFF.

The chain recombines TRBV7-2 with TRBJ2-5; 7 bases agree with TRBD2. The CDR3 is made up of 15 amino acids. Per germline, CDR1 SGHTA and CDR2 FQGNSA. Losses at the gene ends were 3 bases for V and 5 bases for J; bases not matched to a gene: 9. The CDR3 DNA reads as TGTGCCAGCAGCTTCCGTGGCGGGAGTTTGGAGACCCAGTACTTC. This codes for CASSFRGGSLETQYF.

This chain uses TRBV6-2 or TRBV6-3 with TRBJ2-1; 9 nucleotides agree with TRBD2. The V gene end was trimmed by 5 bases and the J gene end by 2 bases; junction bases not matched to a gene: 10. The CDR3 sequence is 17 residues long. Germline-derived CDR1 and CDR2 are MNHEY and SVGEGT. The CDR3 protein is CASSRLLKRGAYNEQFF. CDR3 nucleotide sequence: TGTGCCAGCAGTCGACTACTCAAGCGGGGGGCCTACAATGAGCAGTTCTTC.

The V gene is TRBV20-1, the J gene TRBJ2-1; D ambiguous. This CDR3 is built from 12 residues. V shed 0 bases and J shed 10 bases, with 10 bases lying between them. Germline CDR1 and CDR2: DFQATT and SNEGSKA (reference sequence). The DNA of the CDR3 is TGCAGTGCTAGAGAAGTGGCATCGGAGCAGTTCTTC. It translates to CSAREVASEQFF.

The V gene is TRBV5-1, the J gene TRBJ2-1; D possibly corresponds to TRBD2 (6 bases). Trimming pared 3 bases from V and 8 bases from J, leaving 9 bases between. The V gene's germline CDR1 is SGHRS and CDR2 YFSETQ. The CDR3 is 12 amino acids. CDR3 residues: CASSWDFYEQFF. The CDR3 DNA reads TGCGCCAGCAGCTGGGACTTCTATGAGCAGTTCTTC. The full variable domain, rest sourced from reference TRBV5-1 and TRBJ2-1, is KAGVTQTPRYLIKTRGQQVTLSCSPISGHRSVSWYQQTPGQGLQFLFEYFSETQRNKGNFPGRFSGRQFSNSRSEMNVSTLELGDSALYLCASSWDFYEQFFGPGTRLTVL.

This clonotype was recorded only once. The genes are TRBV3-1 and TRBJ1-5; TRBD1 agrees at 8 bases. Looked up from germline, CDR1 is LGHDT and CDR2 is YNNKEL (reference sequence). The CDR3 is made up of 15 amino acids. After removal of 1 base from V and 5 bases from J, the junction contained 4 bases not matched to a gene. CDR3 coding DNA: TGTGCCAGCAGCCAAGGACAGGGGTCTGATCAGCCCCAGCATTTT. It encodes CASSQGQGSDQPQHF.

The CDR3 nucleotides read TGTGCCAGCGGGGCGACAGGGGTCGGCAGCAATCAGCCCCAGCATTTT. Translating gives CASGATGVGSNQPQHF. The chain is built from TRBV28 and TRBJ1-5, with TRBD1 matching over 8 bases. Germline V gives CDR1 MDHEN, CDR2 SYDVKM. The CDR3 extends over 16 amino acids. Trimming removed 8 bases from V and 1 base from J; junction bases left unmatched: 10.

This clonotype was observed a handful of times. V is TRBV9 and J is TRBJ1-1; D perhaps matches TRBD1 (5 bases). This CDR3 has 13 amino acids. Germline CDR1 reads SGDLS; CDR2 reads YYNGEE. Trimming cost V 3 bases and J 2 bases, with 8 bases left between them. This CDR3 reads CASSGRGNTEAFF. CDR3 bases: TGTGCCAGCAGCGGGAGGGGAAACACTGAAGCTTTCTTT.

V gene TRBV28 combines with J gene TRBJ2-3, with 10 bases that match TRBD2. CDR1 and CDR2 from the germline V gene are MDHEN and SYDVKM. V trimming: 8 bases; J trimming: 2 bases; junction bases outside the gene matches: 7. The CDR3 is 15 amino acids. The CDR3 bases are TGTGCCAGCGATGCTAGCGGGGGACTCACAGATACGCAGTATTTT. Translated, it gives CASDASGGLTDTQYF. Complete variable domain (other parts from reference TRBV28 and TRBJ2-3): DVKVTQSSRYLVKRTGEKVFLECVQDMDHENMFWYRQDPGLGLRLIYFSYDVKMKEKGDIPEGYSVSREKKERFSLILESASTNQTSMYLCASDASGGLTDTQYFGPGTRLTVL.

The chain couples TRBV7-6 to TRBJ2-7; D unresolved. V gave up 5 bases and J gave up 1 base, with 18 bases separating them. The CDR3 sequence is 16 residues long. Per germline, CDR1 SGHVS and CDR2 FNYEAQ. The CDR3 DNA is TGTGCCAGCAGCCTCCCGAGAGGCGACGGGTCCTACGAGCAGTACTTC. Protein sequence: CASSLPRGDGSYEQYF.

This clonotype was recorded once. Mismatch with germline at one junction end may stem from a read error. V gene TRBV24-1 combines with J gene TRBJ1-2, with a possible D match to TRBD1 (6 bases). The V gene's germline CDR1 is KGHDR and CDR2 SFDVKD. The CDR3 extends over 15 amino acids. CDR3 DNA: TGTGCCACCAGTGACAGGACAGCTACTAACTATGGCTTCACCTTC. As protein: CATSDRTATNYGFTF.

The chain employs TRBV6-5 and TRBJ2-6; 8 bases fit TRBD1. Looked up from germline, CDR1 is MNHEY and CDR2 is SVGAGI. V shed 2 bases and J 0 bases; nucleotides not matched to a gene: 3. CDR3 length equals 17 residues. CDR3 residues: CASSYLTGDSGANVLTF. In DNA, the CDR3 is TGTGCCAGCAGTTACCTGACAGGGGACTCTGGGGCCAACGTCCTGACTTTC.

A few counts support this clonotype. V is TRBV6-4 and J is TRBJ1-1; weak D call: TRBD1 (5 bases). This CDR3 has 14 amino acids. Trimming removed 6 bases from V and 1 base from J, with 12 bases in between. The germline gives CDR1 MRHNA, CDR2 SNTAGT. Here the CDR3 reads CASSLGASNTEAFF. The CDR3 DNA reads as TGTGCCAGCAGCCTTGGGGCCTCGAACACTGAAGCTTTCTTT.

This clonotype was detected ten times or more. The V and J genes are TRBV18 and TRBJ2-7, with 10 bases fitting TRBD1. Germline-derived CDR1 and CDR2 are KGHSH and LQKENI. J gave up 0 bases and V 4 bases, and 15 bases lay outside the gene matches. The CDR3 consists of 19 residues. DNA for the CDR3: TGTGCCAGCTCACTAGACAGGGGGCCCACCCTTAGGCTCTCCTACGAGCAGTACTTC. Amino acid sequence: CASSLDRGPTLRLSYEQYF.